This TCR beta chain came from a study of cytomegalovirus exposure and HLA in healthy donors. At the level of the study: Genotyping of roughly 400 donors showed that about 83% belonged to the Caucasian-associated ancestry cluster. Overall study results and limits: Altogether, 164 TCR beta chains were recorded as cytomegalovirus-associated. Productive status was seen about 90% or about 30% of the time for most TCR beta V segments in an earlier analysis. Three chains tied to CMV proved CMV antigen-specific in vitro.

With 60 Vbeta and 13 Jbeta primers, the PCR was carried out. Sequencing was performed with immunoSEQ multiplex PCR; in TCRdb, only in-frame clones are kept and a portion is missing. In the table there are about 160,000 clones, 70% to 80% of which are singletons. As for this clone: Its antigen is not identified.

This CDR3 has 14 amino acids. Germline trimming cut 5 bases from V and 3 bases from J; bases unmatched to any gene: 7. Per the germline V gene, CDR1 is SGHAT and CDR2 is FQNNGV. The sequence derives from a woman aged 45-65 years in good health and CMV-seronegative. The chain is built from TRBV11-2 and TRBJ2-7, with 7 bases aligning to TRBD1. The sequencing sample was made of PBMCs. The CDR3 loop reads CASSRGQPDYEQYF. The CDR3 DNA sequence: TGTGCCAGCAGCCGGGGACAGCCCGACTACGAGCAGTACTTC.